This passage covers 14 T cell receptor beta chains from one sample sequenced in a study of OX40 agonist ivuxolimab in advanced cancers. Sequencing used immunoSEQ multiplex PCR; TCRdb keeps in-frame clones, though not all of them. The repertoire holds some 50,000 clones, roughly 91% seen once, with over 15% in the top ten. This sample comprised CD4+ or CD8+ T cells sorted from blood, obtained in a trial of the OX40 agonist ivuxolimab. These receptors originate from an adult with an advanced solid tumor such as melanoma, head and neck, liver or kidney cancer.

The CDR3 DNA reads as TGTGCCAGCAGCTTCGGCCAAATAAACACTGAAGCTTTCTTT. Translation gives CASSFGQINTEAFF. The gene calls are TRBV7-9 and TRBJ1-1; no firm D call. The V and J ends lost 3 bases and 2 bases respectively, with 10 bases between them. Germline V CDR1 and CDR2: SEHNR, FQNEAQ (reference sequence). This CDR3 region has 14 residues.

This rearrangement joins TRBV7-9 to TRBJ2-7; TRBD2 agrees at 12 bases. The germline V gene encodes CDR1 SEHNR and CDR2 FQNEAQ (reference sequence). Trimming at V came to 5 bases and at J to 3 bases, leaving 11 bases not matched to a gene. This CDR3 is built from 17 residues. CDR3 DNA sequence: TGTGCCAGCAGCGGCGGACTAGCGGGGACCTTCTACTACGAGCAGTACTTC. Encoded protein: CASSGGLAGTFYYEQYF.

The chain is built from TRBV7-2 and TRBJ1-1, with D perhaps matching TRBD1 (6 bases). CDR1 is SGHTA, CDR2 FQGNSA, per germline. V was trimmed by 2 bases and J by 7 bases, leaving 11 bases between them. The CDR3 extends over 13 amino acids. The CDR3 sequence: CASSLSQGNEAFF. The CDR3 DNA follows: TGTGCCAGCAGCTTATCCCAGGGGAATGAAGCTTTCTTT.

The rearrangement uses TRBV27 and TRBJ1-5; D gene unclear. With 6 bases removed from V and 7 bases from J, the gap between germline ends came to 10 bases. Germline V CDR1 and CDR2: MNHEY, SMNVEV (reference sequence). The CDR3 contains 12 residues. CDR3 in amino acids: CASRTLGQPQHF. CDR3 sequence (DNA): TGTGCCAGCAGAACGCTGGGGCAGCCCCAGCATTTT.

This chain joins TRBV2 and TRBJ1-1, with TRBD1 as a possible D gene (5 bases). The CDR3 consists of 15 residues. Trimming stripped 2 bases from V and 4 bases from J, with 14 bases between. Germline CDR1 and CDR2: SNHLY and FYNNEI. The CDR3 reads CASSESADSPTEAFF. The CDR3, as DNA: TGTGCCAGCAGTGAAAGTGCCGACAGTCCCACTGAAGCTTTCTTT.

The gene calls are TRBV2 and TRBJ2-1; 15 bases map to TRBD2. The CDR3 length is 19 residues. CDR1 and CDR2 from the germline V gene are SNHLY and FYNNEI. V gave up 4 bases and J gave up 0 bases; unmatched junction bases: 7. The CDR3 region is CASSVGLAGGLGSYNEQFF. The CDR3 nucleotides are TGTGCCAGCAGTGTGGGACTAGCGGGGGGTCTAGGCTCCTACAATGAGCAGTTCTTC. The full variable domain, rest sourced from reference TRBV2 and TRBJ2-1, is EPEVTQTPSHQVTQMGQEVILRCVPISNHLYFYWYRQILGQKVEFLVSFYNNEISEKSEIFDDQFSVERPDGSNFTLKIRSTKLEDSAMYFCASSVGLAGGLGSYNEQFFGPGTRLTVL.

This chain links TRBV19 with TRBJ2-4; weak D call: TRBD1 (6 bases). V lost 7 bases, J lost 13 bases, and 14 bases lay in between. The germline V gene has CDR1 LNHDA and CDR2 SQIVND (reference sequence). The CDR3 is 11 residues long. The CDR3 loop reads CASKWGRVQYF. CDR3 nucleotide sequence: TGTGCCAGTAAATGGGGGCGGGTGCAGTACTTC.

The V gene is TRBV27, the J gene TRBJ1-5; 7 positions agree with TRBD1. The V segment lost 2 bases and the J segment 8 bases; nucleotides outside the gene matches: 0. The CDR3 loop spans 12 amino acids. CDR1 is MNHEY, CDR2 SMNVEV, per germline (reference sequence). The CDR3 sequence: CASSLTGEPQHF. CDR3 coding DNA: TGTGCCAGCAGTTTAACAGGGGAGCCCCAGCATTTT.

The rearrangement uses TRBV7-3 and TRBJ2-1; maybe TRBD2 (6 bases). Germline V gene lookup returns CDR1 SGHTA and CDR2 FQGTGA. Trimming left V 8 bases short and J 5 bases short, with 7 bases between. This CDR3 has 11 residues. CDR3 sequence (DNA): TGTGCCAGCGGACTAAACAATGAGCAGTTCTTC. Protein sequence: CASGLNNEQFF.

The CDR3 here is CASRPVSGRDEQFF. The DNA of the CDR3 is TGTGCCAGCAGACCGGTCTCCGGTAGAGATGAGCAGTTCTTC. The rearrangement uses TRBV5-5 and TRBJ2-1; D is undetermined. V lost 5 bases, J lost 8 bases, and 17 bases lay in between. The germline CDR1 and CDR2 sequences are SGHKS and YYEKEE (reference sequence). This CDR3 contains 14 residues.

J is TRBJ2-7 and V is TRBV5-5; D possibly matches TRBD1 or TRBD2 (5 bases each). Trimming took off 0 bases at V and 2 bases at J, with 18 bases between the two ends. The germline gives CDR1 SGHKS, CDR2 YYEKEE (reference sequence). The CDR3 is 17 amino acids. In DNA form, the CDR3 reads TGTGCCAGCAGCTTGGGGGGCAGGGTCCGGGACCCCTACGAGCAGTACTTC. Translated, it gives CASSLGGRVRDPYEQYF.

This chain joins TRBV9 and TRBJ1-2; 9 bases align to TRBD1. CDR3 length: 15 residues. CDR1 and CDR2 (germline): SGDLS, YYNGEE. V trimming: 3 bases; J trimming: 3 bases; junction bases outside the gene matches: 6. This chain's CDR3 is CASSEFRTGDYGYTF. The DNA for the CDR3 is TGTGCCAGCAGCGAGTTTAGGACAGGGGACTATGGCTACACCTTC.

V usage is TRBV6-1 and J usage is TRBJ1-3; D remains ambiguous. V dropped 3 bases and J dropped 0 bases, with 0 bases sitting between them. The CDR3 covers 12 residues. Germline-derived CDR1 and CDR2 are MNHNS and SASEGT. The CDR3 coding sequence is TGTGCCAGCAGTGACTCTGGAAACACCATATATTTT. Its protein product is CASSDSGNTIYF.

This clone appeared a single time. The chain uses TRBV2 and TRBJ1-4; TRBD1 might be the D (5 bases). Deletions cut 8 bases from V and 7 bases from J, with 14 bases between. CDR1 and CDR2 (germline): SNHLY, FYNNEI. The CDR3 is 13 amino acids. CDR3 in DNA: TGTGCCAGCGGGGGGGGAGTAGGTGAAAAACTGTTTTTT. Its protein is CASGGGVGEKLFF.